The 20 T cell receptor beta chains listed next were all sequenced from one sample in a study of Graves' ophthalmopathy and Graves' hyperthyroidism. Amplification from RNA transcripts yielded the TCR beta CDR3 regions. An initial RT-PCR round employing HTBI primers preceded a second-round multiplex PCR. TCRdb ran MiXCR on the multiplex PCR reads and lists one entry per CDR3 protein. The sample contains around 1.1 million distinct CDR3 sequences, 35% to 40% of which appear only once. The sequenced sample was peripheral blood or thyroid tissue (not recorded which). These receptors were collected from an adult man with Graves' hyperthyroidism.

This clonotype was counted only a few times. This chain connects TRBV14 to TRBJ2-2; D remains unclear. The CDR3 totals 15 residues. Looked up from germline, CDR1 is SGHDN and CDR2 is FVKESK. Between the trimmed V and J ends, which lost 1 base and 6 bases, there was a span of 12 bases. CDR3 bases: TGTGCCAGCAGCCAAGTGGCGTCGGGCCCCGGGGAGCTGTTTTTT. Amino acids: CASSQVASGPGELFF.

This rearrangement joins TRBV10-2 to TRBJ1-2; D possibly corresponds to TRBD1 (6 bases). Germline assignment: CDR1 WSHSY and CDR2 SAAADI. The V end lost 2 bases, the J end lost 4 bases, and 11 bases lay between the germline ends. This CDR3 region has 14 residues. This chain's CDR3 is CASSEPDSIYGYTF. The CDR3 nucleotides read TGCGCCAGCAGTGAGCCGGACAGCATCTATGGCTACACCTTC.

This rearrangement joins TRBV2 to TRBJ2-5; tentatively, D is TRBD1 or TRBD2 (5 bases each). The germline gives CDR1 SNHLY, CDR2 FYNNEI. V shed 5 bases and J shed 4 bases, with 20 bases lying between them. The CDR3 sequence is 16 residues long. Written as DNA, the CDR3 is TGTGCCAGCAGTTTGAAAGGGGACCCGGCGGGAGAGACCCAGTACTTC. Translating gives CASSLKGDPAGETQYF.

The gene calls are TRBV2 and TRBJ2-5; unclear D gene. Per the germline V gene, CDR1 is SNHLY and CDR2 is FYNNEI. V dropped 4 bases and J dropped 4 bases, with 10 bases sitting between them. This CDR3 spans 13 amino acids. CDR3 coding DNA: TGTGCCAGCAGTGTTCGGTGGCGAGAGACCCAGTACTTC. Residues: CASSVRWRETQYF.

With respect to this clonotype: At one end the junction does not follow the germline gene, possibly because of a read error. V gene TRBV6-2 or TRBV6-3 combines with J gene TRBJ2-5; a weak D match, TRBD1 (6 bases). Germline V gene lookup returns CDR1 MNHEY and CDR2 SVGEGT. The CDR3 sequence is 11 residues long. In DNA, the CDR3 is TGTGCCAGCACTCTGGGACAAGGTTTGTCCTTC. This sequence encodes CASTLGQGLSF.

This chain joins TRBV19 and TRBJ1-5; TRBD1 is a possible D gene (5 bases). The V and J ends lost 8 bases and 5 bases respectively, with 22 bases between them. CDR3 size: 16 residues. In germline, CDR1 is LNHDA, CDR2 SQIVND (reference sequence). The CDR3 reads CASSKRRPTGDQPQHF. CDR3 DNA: TGTGCCAGTTCGAAACGCAGGCCCACAGGAGATCAGCCCCAGCATTTT. Filled out from reference TRBV19 and TRBJ1-5, the complete variable domain reads DGGITQSPKYLFRKEGQNVTLSCEQNLNHDAMYWYRQDPGQGLRLIYYSQIVNDFQKGDIAEGYSVSREKKESFPLTVTSAQKNPTAFYLCASSKRRPTGDQPQHFGDGTRLSIL.

This chain links TRBV2 with TRBJ2-7; 8 bases agree with TRBD2. Trimming took 5 bases from V and 4 from J; bases not matched to a gene: 16. The germline CDR1 and CDR2 sequences are SNHLY and FYNNEI. The CDR3 loop spans 17 amino acids. CDR3 residues: CASSSDLPGLEGYEQYF. Written as DNA, the CDR3 is TGTGCCAGCAGTTCGGACCTGCCGGGACTAGAAGGATACGAGCAGTACTTC.

This sequence joins TRBV10-3 and TRBJ1-2; D possibly corresponds to TRBD1 (5 bases). The CDR3 spans 13 residues. In germline, CDR1 is ENHRY, CDR2 SYGVKD. Trimming removed 4 bases at V and 12 bases at J, with 18 bases between. CDR3 coding DNA: TGTGCCATCAGTGGCCGGGACGACTCTGGAAACACCTTC. This sequence encodes CAISGRDDSGNTF.

The chain couples TRBV5-1 to TRBJ1-4; D is uncertain. The CDR3 runs 16 residues. Trimming cost V 1 base and J 7 bases, with 17 bases left between them. CDR1 is SGHRS, CDR2 YFSETQ, per germline. CDR3: CASSLSSRTSGEKLFF. For the CDR3, the DNA is TGCGCCAGCAGCTTGAGCAGCCGGACGAGCGGTGAAAAACTGTTTTTT. The whole variable domain, filled in from reference TRBV5-1 and TRBJ1-4, reads KAGVTQTPRYLIKTRGQQVTLSCSPISGHRSVSWYQQTPGQGLQFLFEYFSETQRNKGNFPGRFSGRQFSNSRSEMNVSTLELGDSALYLCASSLSSRTSGEKLFFGSGTQLSVL.

The CDR3 reads CASSTGFTQPQHF. The CDR3 DNA reads TGTGCCAGCAGCACAGGGTTTACTCAGCCCCAGCATTTT. The chain employs TRBV7-8 and TRBJ1-5, with a tentative D call TRBD1 (6 bases). V was clipped by 5 bases and J by 6 bases, with 11 bases between them. This CDR3 is 13 amino acids long. Germline V CDR1 and CDR2: SGHVS, FQNEAQ.

The table lists this clonotype with a few counts. The genes are TRBV4-3 and TRBJ2-7, with D possibly being TRBD1 or TRBD2 (5 bases each). The CDR3 sequence is 16 residues long. V gave up 0 bases and J gave up 0 bases, with 12 bases separating them. Germline V gene data show CDR1 as LGHNA and CDR2 as YSLEER. The CDR3 DNA is TGCGCCAGCAGCCAAGATTTTCCAGGGAGCTCCTACGAGCAGTACTTC. Amino acid sequence: CASSQDFPGSSYEQYF.

The table lists this clonotype with a few counts. This chain links TRBV6-2 or TRBV6-3 with TRBJ1-5; D possibly corresponds to TRBD1 (5 bases). V gave up 0 bases and J gave up 6 bases, with 9 bases separating them. Germline V gives CDR1 MNHEY, CDR2 SVGEGT. This CDR3 spans 14 amino acids. The chain's CDR3 is CASSYSGDTQPQHF. CDR3 nucleotide sequence: TGTGCCAGCAGTTACTCGGGGGATACTCAGCCCCAGCATTTT.

Note on this clonotype: Sequence at one end of the junction differs from germline and may be a read error. The chain is built from TRBV7-8 and TRBJ2-7; 8 nucleotides line up with TRBD2. CDR1 SGHVS and CDR2 FQNEAQ come from the germline V gene. The CDR3 is 19 residues long. CDR3 bases: TGTGCCAGCAGCTTCCCCATCAGGGGCCGAAGCGGGAGCTCCGACGAGCAGTACTTC. Translation gives CASSFPIRGRSGSSDEQYF. Drawing the rest from reference TRBV7-8 and TRBJ2-7, the complete variable domain is GAGVSQSPRYKVAKRGQDVALRCDPISGHVSLFWYQQALGQGPEFLTYFQNEAQLDKSGLPSDRFFAERPEGSVSTLKIQRTQQEDSAVYLCASSFPIRGRSGSSDEQYFGPGTRLTVT.

The genes are TRBV7-2 and TRBJ2-5; a weak D match, TRBD1 (6 bases). This CDR3 region has 15 residues. V was cut by 5 bases and J by 0 bases, with 13 bases left in between. The germline CDR1 and CDR2 sequences are SGHTA and FQGNSA. This CDR3 is CASSQQGQDQETQYF. The CDR3 bases are TGTGCCAGCAGCCAACAGGGACAAGACCAAGAGACCCAGTACTTC.

This clonotype was detected many times. This chain connects TRBV9 to TRBJ2-7; possibly TRBD2 for D (5 bases). CDR3 length: 14 residues. V was cut by 2 bases and J by 0 bases, with 9 bases left in between. The germline CDR1 and CDR2 sequences are SGDLS and YYNGEE. In nucleotides, the CDR3 is TGTGCCAGCAGCGTGGACTCCGTCTCCTACGAGCAGTACTTC. Its protein is CASSVDSVSYEQYF.

This chain connects TRBV2 to TRBJ2-5; no definite D call. CDR1 is SNHLY and CDR2 is FYNNEI in the germline V gene. V dropped 7 bases and J dropped 5 bases, with 14 bases sitting between them. This CDR3 contains 13 residues. As DNA, the CDR3 is TGTGCCAGCACTGACCCCGAGACTGAGACCCAGTACTTC. Protein: CASTDPETETQYF.

V is TRBV19 and J is TRBJ2-2; 7 bases match TRBD2. The CDR3 is made up of 16 amino acids. The ends lost 5 bases at V and 1 base at J; junction bases unmatched: 7. Germline V lookup: CDR1 LNHDA, CDR2 SQIVND (reference sequence). CDR3 protein: CASSLPGTMNTGELFF. CDR3 DNA: TGTGCCAGTAGTCTCCCCGGGACTATGAACACCGGGGAGCTGTTTTTT. Full variable domain (remainder filled in from reference TRBV19 and TRBJ2-2): DGGITQSPKYLFRKEGQNVTLSCEQNLNHDAMYWYRQDPGQGLRLIYYSQIVNDFQKGDIAEGYSVSREKKESFPLTVTSAQKNPTAFYLCASSLPGTMNTGELFFGEGSRLTVL.

This clonotype was found many times. V and J are TRBV13 and TRBJ2-6, with D possibly matching TRBD1 (6 bases). The germline V and J ends were trimmed by 5 bases and 4 bases, with 9 bases remaining between them. Germline V gene sequence: CDR1 PRHDT, CDR2 FYEKMQ (reference sequence). This CDR3 is 14 amino acids long. The DNA of the CDR3 is TGTGCCAGCAGCGCAGGGACAGGGGCCAACGTCCTGACTTTC. This encodes CASSAGTGANVLTF. The full variable domain, in which reference TRBV13 and TRBJ2-6 provide the parts outside the CDR3, is AAGVIQSPRHLIKEKRETATLKCYPIPRHDTVYWYQQGPGQDPQFLISFYEKMQSDKGSIPDRFSAQQFSDYHSELNMSSLELGDSALYFCASSAGTGANVLTFGAGSRLTVL.

This clonotype was recorded many times. This sequence joins TRBV25-1 and TRBJ1-1; 7 nucleotides align to TRBD1. This CDR3 is 12 amino acids long. CDR1 is MGHDK and CDR2 is SYGVNS in the germline V gene. Losses at the gene ends were 6 bases for V and 7 bases for J; bases not matched to a gene: 5. The DNA for the CDR3 is TGTGCCAGCAGGAGGGGGCAGGTTGAAGCTTTCTTT. Translated: CASRRGQVEAFF. The full variable domain, completed using reference TRBV25-1 and TRBJ1-1, is EADIYQTPRYLVIGTGKKITLECSQTMGHDKMYWYQQDPGMELHLIHYSYGVNSTEKGDLSSESTVSRIRTEHFPLTLESARPSHTSQYLCASRRGQVEAFFGQGTRLTVV.

J is TRBJ1-5 and V is TRBV10-1, with 9 nucleotides matching TRBD1. The germline CDR1 and CDR2 sequences are WNHNN and SYGVQD (reference sequence). J gave up 4 bases and V 4 bases, and 5 bases lay outside the gene matches. The CDR3 extends over 15 amino acids. The CDR3 nucleotides read TGCGCCAGCAGTGGAATGACAGGGGGTAATCAGCCCCAGCATTTT. Translation: CASSGMTGGNQPQHF.